These 26 T cell receptor beta chains originate from one sample sequenced in a study of blood T cell repertoires in COVID-19. The repertoire was sequenced with immunoSEQ multiplex PCR; TCRdb's copy has only in-frame clones and lacks some. Of roughly 270,000 clones listed, 88% were seen once; the top ten hold 9% to 9.5%. The sample taken for sequencing was peripheral blood. All receptors derive from a man aged 18 to 35 with active or convalescent COVID-19.

The V call is TRBV18, the J call TRBJ2-5; D call uncertain. Germline CDR1 reads KGHSH; CDR2 reads LQKENI. The CDR3 sequence is 13 residues long. V lost 3 bases and J lost 4, with 9 bases in between. CDR3 residues: CASSPLSAETQYF. The CDR3 DNA sequence: TGTGCCAGCTCACCTTTGAGCGCAGAGACCCAGTACTTC.

The CDR3 loop reads CASSVRLESGELFF. In DNA form, the CDR3 reads TGTGCCAGCAGCGTCCGATTAGAGTCCGGGGAGCTGTTTTTT. The J gene is TRBJ2-2, the V gene TRBV9; D is uncertain. Germline loops: CDR1 SGDLS, CDR2 YYNGEE. The CDR3 runs to 14 residues. Trimming pared 2 bases from V and 6 bases from J, leaving 11 bases between.

This clone was seen a handful of times. The rearrangement links TRBV3-1 (or the pseudogene TRBV3-2) to TRBJ1-3; unclear D gene. The V end was cut by 3 bases, the J end by 5 bases, with 5 bases between. Germline V gives CDR1 LGHDT, CDR2 YNNKEL (reference sequence). This CDR3 region has 12 residues. The CDR3 DNA reads as TGTGCCAGCAGCCAGAGTCGAAACACCATATATTTT. Translated: CASSQSRNTIYF.

The rearrangement uses TRBV14 and TRBJ1-2; a possible D gene is TRBD1 (6 bases). V lost 8 bases and J lost 7, with 17 bases in between. The CDR3 is made up of 13 amino acids. CDR1 and CDR2 from the germline V gene are SGHDN and FVKESK. The CDR3 protein is CASGRGQGIGYTF. CDR3 nucleotides: TGTGCCAGCGGGAGAGGGCAGGGGATTGGCTACACCTTC.

The chain joins TRBV15 to TRBJ1-2, with 9 bases fitting TRBD1. V was pared by 5 bases and J by 6 bases, with 4 bases of the junction left unmatched. This CDR3 has 13 residues. Germline V gene data show CDR1 as LNHNV and CDR2 as YYDKDF (reference sequence). CDR3 in amino acids: CATSPRTGDGYTF. The CDR3 region has the DNA TGTGCCACCAGCCCACGGACAGGGGATGGCTACACCTTC.

The chain is built from TRBV9 and TRBJ2-1, with a weak D call TRBD2 (6 bases). Germline V gene lookup returns CDR1 SGDLS and CDR2 YYNGEE. This CDR3 region has 13 residues. Deletions cut 3 bases from V and 6 bases from J, with 10 bases between. The CDR3 sequence: CASSGRDSNEQFF. The CDR3 DNA follows: TGTGCCAGCAGCGGCCGGGACTCCAATGAGCAGTTCTTC.

In its sample, this clone was seen once. The rearrangement joins TRBV9 to TRBJ2-2; 9 bases are a match to TRBD2. The CDR3 spans 17 residues. V lost 3 bases and J lost 0; bases outside the gene matches: 6. CDR1 is SGDLS, CDR2 YYNGEE, per germline. The CDR3 spells CASSGLADPANTGELFF. The CDR3 DNA reads as TGTGCCAGCAGCGGACTAGCGGACCCAGCGAACACCGGGGAGCTGTTTTTT.

This chain links TRBV29-1 with TRBJ1-1; no firm D call. This CDR3 contains 10 residues. Germline loops: CDR1 SQVTM, CDR2 ANQGSEA. V was clipped by 5 bases and J by 4 bases, with 5 bases between them. CDR3 protein: CSVRGTEAFF. DNA for the CDR3: TGCAGCGTTCGAGGCACTGAAGCTTTCTTT.

The V call is TRBV5-1, the J call TRBJ2-2, with 8 bases identical to TRBD1. This CDR3 has 15 amino acids. The germline V gene encodes CDR1 SGHRS and CDR2 YFSETQ. The V gene end was trimmed by 0 bases and the J gene end by 3 bases; junction bases not matched to a gene: 1. As DNA, the CDR3 is TGCGCCAGCAGCTTGGACAGGGGGGACACCGGGGAGCTGTTTTTT. It yields the protein CASSLDRGDTGELFF.

The chain uses TRBV6-5 and TRBJ1-2; D not resolved. Germline CDR1 reads MNHEY; CDR2 reads SVGAGI. V lost 6 bases to trimming and J lost 7 bases, with 15 bases between them. This CDR3 spans 13 amino acids. CDR3 nucleotides: TGTGCCAGCAGGGCTGGCACCACTATTGGCTACACCTTC. Translation gives CASRAGTTIGYTF.

The chain has TRBV12-3 or TRBV12-4 and TRBJ1-6; unclear D gene. V gave up 1 base and J gave up 8 bases, with 6 bases separating them. The CDR3 runs to 13 residues. CDR3 region: CASSLELDSPLHF. CDR3 DNA sequence: TGTGCCAGCAGTTTAGAGTTAGATTCACCCCTCCACTTT.

Only one count was recorded for this clone. The V gene is TRBV5-6, the J gene TRBJ2-1; 12 bases align to TRBD2. CDR1 and CDR2 from the germline V gene are SGHDT and YYEEEE. The CDR3 covers 15 residues. Germline trimming cut 2 bases from V and 9 bases from J; bases unmatched to any gene: 6. The CDR3 DNA is TGTGCCAGCAGCTTCGGACTAGCGGGGCCCGGTGAGCAGTTCTTC. It is translated as CASSFGLAGPGEQFF. The full variable domain, in which reference TRBV5-6 and TRBJ2-1 provide the parts outside the CDR3, is DAGVTQSPTHLIKTRGQQVTLRCSPKSGHDTVSWYQQALGQGPQFIFQYYEEEERQRGNFPDRFSGHQFPNYSSELNVNALLLGDSALYLCASSFGLAGPGEQFFGPGTRLTVL.

The chain is built from TRBV12-3 or TRBV12-4 and TRBJ1-6; D is unresolved. The V gene lost 2 bases and the J gene lost 10 bases, with 9 bases spanning the gap. The CDR3 runs 13 residues. The CDR3 loop reads CASSLPQKSPLHF. The CDR3 DNA sequence: TGTGCCAGCAGTTTACCCCAGAAATCACCCCTCCACTTT.

The chain carries TRBV3-1 (or the pseudogene TRBV3-2) and TRBJ2-2, with 11 bases identical to TRBD2. Germline V gives CDR1 LGHDT, CDR2 YNNKEL (reference sequence). This CDR3 spans 16 amino acids. V dropped 0 bases and J dropped 7; count of bases not matched to a gene: 4. This chain's CDR3 is CASSQDGLAGGGELFF. CDR3 DNA sequence: TGTGCCAGCAGCCAAGACGGGCTAGCGGGAGGCGGGGAGCTGTTTTTT.

This rearrangement joins TRBV4-2 to TRBJ1-2; TRBD1 aligns across 10 bases. CDR3 length: 16 residues. V shed 0 bases and J 0 bases; nucleotides not matched to a gene: 1. Germline V gives CDR1 LGHNA, CDR2 YNFKEQ. The CDR3 DNA sequence: TGTGCCAGCAGCCAAGAGGGACAGGGGCCTAACTATGGCTACACCTTC. Residues: CASSQEGQGPNYGYTF.

The rearrangement joins TRBV23-1 to TRBJ1-6; 7 bases align to TRBD1. TRBV23-1 is an ORF, with its function uncertain. Losses at the gene ends were 3 bases for V and 9 bases for J; bases not matched to a gene: 11. This CDR3 is 16 amino acids long. The CDR3 DNA sequence: TGCGCCAGCAGTCAGTCAGGACAGGCGGGGATTTCACCCCTCCACTTT. This codes for CASSQSGQAGISPLHF.

This chain uses TRBV29-1 with TRBJ1-2, with D tentatively TRBD1 (6 bases). V lost 6 bases and J lost 1, with 15 bases in between. Germline lookup yields CDR1 SQVTM and CDR2 ANQGSEA. The CDR3 consists of 14 residues. CDR3 in amino acids: CSVLQGTNNYGYTF. CDR3 DNA sequence: TGCAGCGTCCTCCAGGGGACAAATAACTATGGCTACACCTTC.

The chain employs TRBV6-5 and TRBJ1-2, with TRBD1 identical over 9 bases. V lost 5 bases and J lost 8; bases outside the gene matches: 6. Germline V gene sequence: CDR1 MNHEY, CDR2 SVGAGI. The CDR3 loop spans 13 amino acids. CDR3 loop: CASSLTGGWGYTF. The CDR3 region has the DNA TGTGCCAGCAGTCTAACAGGGGGCTGGGGCTACACCTTC.

The rearrangement uses TRBV10-2 and TRBJ1-5; 7 bases agree with TRBD1. The CDR3 consists of 16 residues. From germline, CDR1 is WSHSY and CDR2 SAAADI. Unmatched junction bases numbered 4, after V lost 2 bases and J lost 0 bases. CDR3 protein: CASSEGTDYSNQPQHF. CDR3 sequence (DNA): TGCGCCAGCAGTGAGGGGACAGATTATAGCAATCAGCCCCAGCATTTT.

The gene calls are TRBV12-5 and TRBJ1-6; TRBD1 matches at 8 bases. V was pared by 1 base and J by 8 bases, with 4 bases of the junction left unmatched. The CDR3 consists of 15 residues. In germline, CDR1 is LGHNT, CDR2 FRNRAP. The CDR3: CASGLGQGAYSPLHF. CDR3 DNA sequence: TGTGCTAGTGGTTTGGGTCAGGGGGCTTATTCACCCCTCCACTTT. The full variable domain, completed using reference TRBV12-5 and TRBJ1-6, is DARVTQTPRHKVTEMGQEVTMRCQPILGHNTVFWYRQTMMQGLELLAYFRNRAPLDDSGMPKDRFSAEMPDATLATLKIQPSEPRDSAVYFCASGLGQGAYSPLHFGNGTRLTVT.

The chain links TRBV6-5 to TRBJ2-3; tentative D call: TRBD1 (6 bases). CDR1 MNHEY and CDR2 SVGAGI come from the germline V gene. The CDR3 consists of 16 residues. Trimming left V 4 bases short and J 0 bases short, with 14 bases between. The CDR3 DNA sequence: TGTGCCAGCAGTTCCCTTTTGGGGGCCAGCACAGATACGCAGTATTTT. Translating it yields CASSSLLGASTDTQYF.

A single count supports this clone. The chain recombines TRBV18 with TRBJ2-5, with D tentatively TRBD2 (6 bases). This CDR3 contains 11 residues. Germline CDR1 is KGHSH and CDR2 is LQKENI. V was cut by 9 bases and J by 4 bases, with 9 bases left in between. CDR3 amino acids: CASLGGETQYF. CDR3 nucleotide sequence: TGTGCCAGTCTGGGAGGAGAGACCCAGTACTTC.

A word on this clone: At one end, the junction sequence differs from germline, possibly due to a read error. The chain uses TRBV27 and TRBJ2-7, with 9 bases lining up with TRBD1. The CDR3 is 13 residues long. The germline V gene encodes CDR1 MNHEY and CDR2 SMNVEV (reference sequence). This CDR3 reads CASRPTVRDRESF. In nucleotides, the CDR3 is TGTGCCAGCAGGCCAACCGTCCGGGACAGGGAGTCCTTC.

The chain links TRBV18 to TRBJ2-1, with TRBD1 as a possible D gene (6 bases). Between the trimmed V and J ends, which lost 3 bases and 9 bases, there was a span of 18 bases. Per germline, CDR1 KGHSH and CDR2 LQKENI. CDR3 length: 15 amino acids. The CDR3 protein is CASSPQSGGHGEQFF. The DNA of the CDR3 is TGTGCCAGCTCACCCCAGAGTGGGGGCCATGGTGAGCAGTTCTTC.

The chain has TRBV4-1 and TRBJ2-1, with 8 bases identical to TRBD1. This CDR3 comprises 15 residues. Germline CDR1 is MGHRA and CDR2 is YSYEKL. V shed 1 base, J shed 6 bases, and the junction held 5 bases outside the gene matches. The DNA of the CDR3 is TGCGCCAGCAGCCAAGGGGGAACAGGGGGCAATGAGCAGTTCTTC. Translating it yields CASSQGGTGGNEQFF.

V usage is TRBV27 and J usage is TRBJ1-6; TRBD1 might be the D (5 bases). The CDR3 has 14 residues. V lost 5 bases to trimming and J lost 4 bases, with 9 bases between them. Germline V gene data show CDR1 as MNHEY and CDR2 as SMNVEV (reference sequence). CDR3 amino acids: CASSVRGYNSPLHF. The CDR3 DNA reads TGTGCCAGCAGTGTTCGGGGGTATAATTCACCCCTCCACTTT.